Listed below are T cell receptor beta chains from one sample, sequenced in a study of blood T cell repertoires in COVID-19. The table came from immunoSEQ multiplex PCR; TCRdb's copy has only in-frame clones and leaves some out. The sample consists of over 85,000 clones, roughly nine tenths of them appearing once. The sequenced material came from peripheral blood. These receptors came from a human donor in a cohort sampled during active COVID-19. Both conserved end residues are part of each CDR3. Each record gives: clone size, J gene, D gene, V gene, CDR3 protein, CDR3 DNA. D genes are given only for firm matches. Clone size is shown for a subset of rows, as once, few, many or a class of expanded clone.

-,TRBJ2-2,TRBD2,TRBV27,CASSLFGRAFGELFF,TGTGCCAGCAGTTTATTCGGGAGGGCCTTCGGGGAGCTGTTTTTT
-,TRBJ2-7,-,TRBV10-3,CAIKIAEASYEQYF,TGTGCCATCAAAATAGCGGAAGCCTCCTACGAGCAGTACTTC
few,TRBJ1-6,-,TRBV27,CASSLRQGIVYNSPLHF,TGTGCCAGCAGTTTAAGGCAGGGGATCGTATATAATTCACCCCTCCACTTT
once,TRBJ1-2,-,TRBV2,CASSSRDYGYTF,TGTGCCAGCAGTTCCCGGGACTATGGCTACACCTTC
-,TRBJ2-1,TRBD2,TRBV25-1,CASSGILAGSSYNEQFF,TGTGCCAGCAGTGGGATATTAGCGGGATCCTCCTACAATGAGCAGTTCTTC
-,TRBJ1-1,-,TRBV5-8,CASSILWGGTEAFF,TGTGCCAGCAGCATCCTTTGGGGCGGCACTGAAGCTTTCTTT
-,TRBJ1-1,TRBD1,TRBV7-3,CASSTQQGTEAFF,TGTGCCAGCAGCACTCAACAGGGGACTGAAGCTTTCTTT
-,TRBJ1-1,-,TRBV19,CASKPVMNTEAFF,TGTGCCAGTAAGCCTGTGATGAACACTGAAGCTTTCTTT
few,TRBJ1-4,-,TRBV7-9,CASSPRGGEKLFF,TGTGCCAGCAGCCCAAGGGGAGGGGAAAAACTGTTTTTT
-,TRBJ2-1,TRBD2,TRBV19,CASSGLAGANNEQFF,TGTGCCAGTAGTGGACTAGCGGGAGCAAACAATGAGCAGTTCTTC
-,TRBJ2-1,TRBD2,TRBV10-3,CAISEGAGGFYNEQFF,TGTGCCATCAGTGAAGGAGCGGGGGGCTTCTACAATGAGCAGTTCTTC
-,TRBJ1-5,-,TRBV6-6,CASSERQEQPQHF,TGTGCCAGCAGCGAACGACAGGAGCAGCCCCAGCATTTT
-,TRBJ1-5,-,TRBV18,CASSLDRNQPQHF,TGTGCCAGCTCTCTAGACAGGAATCAGCCCCAGCATTTT
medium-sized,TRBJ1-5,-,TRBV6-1,CASSEVVERTANQPQHF,TGTGCCAGCAGTGAGGTGGTTGAACGGACAGCCAATCAGCCCCAGCATTTT
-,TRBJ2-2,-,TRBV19,CASSTRQYTGELFF,TGTGCCAGTAGTACCAGACAGTACACCGGGGAGCTGTTTTTT
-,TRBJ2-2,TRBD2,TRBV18,CASSPRTSGSGTGELFF,TGTGCCAGCTCACCCCGGACTAGCGGGAGTGGCACCGGGGAGCTGTTTTTT
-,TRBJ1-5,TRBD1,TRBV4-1,CASSQAGTVYSNQPQHF,TGCGCCAGCAGCCAAGCCGGGACAGTCTATAGCAATCAGCCCCAGCATTTT